This entry lists 21 T cell receptor beta chains sequenced from one sample in a study of shared clonotypes between healthy human individuals. The repertoire was sequenced with immunoSEQ multiplex PCR; TCRdb's copy has only in-frame clones and lacks some. The repertoire holds hundreds of thousands of clones, with about two thirds as singletons. The sample comprised memory CD4+ T cells sorted from blood. As for subset: CD45RA-negative fraction. All receptors come from a young woman in good health.

V and J are TRBV28 and TRBJ1-5; D is uncertain. This CDR3 is 16 amino acids long. The V end lost 5 bases, the J end lost 2 bases, and 16 bases lay between the germline ends. Germline V gene data show CDR1 as MDHEN and CDR2 as SYDVKM. CDR3 in DNA: TGTGCCAGCAGTCCTGCAGCAAATCGGGGCAATCAGCCCCAGCATTTT. Translation gives CASSPAANRGNQPQHF.

The chain uses TRBV5-8 and TRBJ2-1; D is possibly TRBD1 (5 bases). This CDR3 has 12 residues. Trimming shortened V by 3 bases and J by 6 bases, and 7 bases separated the two germline ends. Germline V gene data show CDR1 as SGHTS and CDR2 as YDEGEE. CDR3 in DNA: TGTGCCAGCAGCTCAGACAGCAATGAGCAGTTCTTC. It is translated as CASSSDSNEQFF. The full variable domain, completed using reference TRBV5-8 and TRBJ2-1, is EAGVTQSPTHLIKTRGQQATLRCSPISGHTSVYWYQQALGLGLQFLLWYDEGEERNRGNFPPRFSGRQFPNYSSELNVNALELEDSALYLCASSSDSNEQFFGPGTRLTVL.

The CDR3 loop reads CSASRDDEQYF. In DNA, the CDR3 is TGCAGTGCTAGTCGGGACGACGAGCAGTACTTC. The V call is TRBV20-1, the J call TRBJ2-7, with D perhaps being TRBD1 or TRBD2 (5 bases each). This CDR3 region has 11 residues. Per the germline V gene, CDR1 is DFQATT and CDR2 is SNEGSKA (reference sequence). The V gene lost 3 bases and the J gene lost 5 bases, with 8 bases spanning the gap.

The J gene is TRBJ2-7, the V gene TRBV30; 8 bases align to TRBD1. The length of the CDR3 is 17 residues. The V gene's germline CDR1 is GTSNPN and CDR2 SVGIG (reference sequence). Losses at the gene ends were 1 base for V and 5 bases for J; bases not matched to a gene: 16. In DNA form, the CDR3 reads TGTGCCTGGAGTGGTTCGCGCATCGACAGGGGACGGAACGAGCAGTACTTC. Translating gives CAWSGSRIDRGRNEQYF. The entire variable domain, with the rest obtained from reference TRBV30 and TRBJ2-7, is as follows: SQTIHQWPATLVQPVGSPLSLECTVEGTSNPNLYWYRQAAGRGLQLLFYSVGIGQISSEVPQNLSASRPQDRQFILSSKKLLLSDSGFYLCAWSGSRIDRGRNEQYFGPGTRLTVT.

A single count supports this clone. V usage is TRBV28 and J usage is TRBJ1-3, with 8 bases lining up with TRBD1. This CDR3 contains 17 residues. CDR1 and CDR2 from the germline V gene are MDHEN and SYDVKM. With 5 bases clipped from V and 0 bases from J, the junction kept 9 bases outside the gene matches. The CDR3 nucleotides are TGTGCCAGCAGTCCTAATACAGGGGGGGTCTCTGGAAACACCATATATTTT. Translating it yields CASSPNTGGVSGNTIYF.

The J gene is TRBJ2-1, the V gene TRBV27, with 9 bases identical to TRBD1. V dropped 7 bases and J dropped 3; count of bases not matched to a gene: 7. The CDR3 contains 15 residues. Germline V CDR1 and CDR2: MNHEY, SMNVEV (reference sequence). As DNA, the CDR3 is TGTGCCAGCACCCCACAGGGGGCTGGCTACAATGAGCAGTTCTTC. Its protein is CASTPQGAGYNEQFF.

The CDR3 DNA is TGTGCCAGCAGACTCCTAGACCCCTCCTACGAGCAGTACTTC. This gives the protein CASRLLDPSYEQYF. The gene calls are TRBV28 and TRBJ2-7; no clear D. Deletions cut 6 bases from V and 0 bases from J, with 12 bases between. The CDR3 covers 14 residues. CDR1 and CDR2 from the germline V gene are MDHEN and SYDVKM.

The genes are TRBV13 and TRBJ1-5; D ambiguous. From germline, CDR1 is PRHDT and CDR2 FYEKMQ (reference sequence). The CDR3 is made up of 15 amino acids. The V gene lost 0 bases and the J gene lost 1 base, with 7 bases spanning the gap. The CDR3 DNA is TGTGCCAGCAGCTTAGGCCACCCGAGCAATCAGCCCCAGCATTTT. Its translation: CASSLGHPSNQPQHF.

V and J are TRBV28 and TRBJ1-1; TRBD1 is a possible D gene (6 bases). Germline loops: CDR1 MDHEN, CDR2 SYDVKM. The CDR3 is made up of 15 amino acids. Trimming pared 4 bases from V and 3 bases from J, leaving 15 bases between. CDR3 residues: CASSSGAAIDTEAFF. The CDR3 region has the DNA TGTGCCAGCAGTTCGGGGGCAGCTATCGACACTGAAGCTTTCTTT.

This chain connects TRBV19 to TRBJ2-7, with a tentative D call TRBD2 (6 bases). V lost 7 bases and J 3 bases, leaving 16 bases between the germline ends. The CDR3 spans 14 residues. Germline V gives CDR1 LNHDA, CDR2 SQIVND (reference sequence). The CDR3 spells CASTGARGIYEQYF. In nucleotides, the CDR3 is TGTGCCAGTACTGGAGCTCGGGGGATCTACGAGCAGTACTTC.

The rearrangement links TRBV5-1 to TRBJ2-3, with D possibly being TRBD2 (6 bases). Germline lookup yields CDR1 SGHRS and CDR2 YFSETQ. The V and J ends lost 5 bases and 0 bases respectively, with 10 bases between them. The CDR3 totals 14 residues. As DNA, the CDR3 is TGCGCCAGCAGATCACGGGGGAGCACAGATACGCAGTATTTT. This codes for CASRSRGSTDTQYF.

J is TRBJ1-2 and V is TRBV28, with 7 bases lining up with TRBD1. V lost 6 bases and J lost 5; bases outside the gene matches: 9. There are 14 residues in the CDR3. The germline V gene has CDR1 MDHEN and CDR2 SYDVKM. CDR3 loop: CASSPGGEGYGYTF. CDR3 sequence (DNA): TGTGCCAGCAGCCCAGGGGGGGAGGGGTATGGCTACACCTTC.

The rearrangement uses TRBV7-9 and TRBJ2-3; no firm D call. V gave up 5 bases and J gave up 0 bases, with 15 bases separating them. Germline V gene data show CDR1 as SEHNR and CDR2 as FQNEAQ (reference sequence). The CDR3 runs to 16 residues. The CDR3 spells CASSQQNLVSTDTQYF. In DNA, the CDR3 is TGTGCCAGCAGCCAGCAAAATCTGGTTAGCACAGATACGCAGTATTTT.

This clone was counted at least ten times. The J gene is TRBJ1-4, the V gene TRBV19, with D perhaps matching TRBD1 (6 bases). Germline assignment: CDR1 LNHDA and CDR2 SQIVND (reference sequence). Trimming took off 2 bases at V and 0 bases at J, with 16 bases between the two ends. There are 18 residues in the CDR3. CDR3 protein: CASSISGAGDATNEKLFF. Here the CDR3 DNA reads TGTGCCAGTAGTATATCAGGGGCGGGAGACGCAACTAATGAAAAACTGTTTTTT. Combining the CDR3 with reference TRBV19 and TRBJ1-4 gives the whole variable domain DGGITQSPKYLFRKEGQNVTLSCEQNLNHDAMYWYRQDPGQGLRLIYYSQIVNDFQKGDIAEGYSVSREKKESFPLTVTSAQKNPTAFYLCASSISGAGDATNEKLFFGSGTQLSVL.

This clone was picked up one time. V usage is TRBV21-1 and J usage is TRBJ1-5. TRBV21-1 is flagged as a pseudogene. CDR3 length equals 16 residues. The CDR3 spells CASSETQKGGSQPQHF. As DNA, the CDR3 is TGTGCCAGCAGCGAAACCCAAAAAGGAGGGTCCCAGCCCCAGCATTTT.

This clone showed up just a few times. The chain recombines TRBV10-3 with TRBJ2-4; weak D call: TRBD1 (5 bases). With 4 bases removed from V and 5 bases from J, the gap between germline ends came to 12 bases. The CDR3 loop spans 14 amino acids. Germline V CDR1 and CDR2: ENHRY, SYGVKD. Written as DNA, the CDR3 is TGTGCCATCAGTGGGGGCCTGACCCAAAACATTCAGTACTTC. Its translation is CAISGGLTQNIQYF.

This chain connects TRBV7-6 to TRBJ2-7, with TRBD2 matching 8 bases. J gave up 3 bases and V 1 base, and 14 bases lay outside the gene matches. CDR1 is SGHVS, CDR2 FNYEAQ, per germline. The length of the CDR3 is 18 residues. CDR3 in DNA: TGTGCCAGCAGCTTAGTTCCCAGCGGGAGCTCTCTTTACTACGAGCAGTACTTC. It translates to CASSLVPSGSSLYYEQYF.

The chain combines TRBV6-1 with TRBJ2-2; maybe TRBD2 (6 bases). The germline CDR1 and CDR2 sequences are MNHNS and SASEGT. The CDR3 runs 11 residues. The germline V and J ends were trimmed by 10 bases and 6 bases, with 9 bases remaining between them. In DNA, the CDR3 is TGTGCCATCGGGAGTCCCGGGGAGCTGTTTTTT. Encoded protein: CAIGSPGELFF.

This chain connects TRBV28 to TRBJ1-1, with D unclear. The CDR3 runs to 17 residues. Germline V lookup: CDR1 MDHEN, CDR2 SYDVKM. Deletions cut 7 bases from V and 0 bases from J, with 21 bases between. CDR3 protein: CASNPAGWARVNTEAFF. The DNA of the CDR3 is TGTGCCAGCAACCCCGCCGGTTGGGCGAGGGTGAACACTGAAGCTTTCTTT.

As concerns this clone: The same CDR3 also results from other DNA sequences found in this sample. The J gene is TRBJ2-7, the V gene TRBV4-1; 9 bases are shared with TRBD2. The CDR3 has 15 amino acids. Germline CDR1 is MGHRA and CDR2 is YSYEKL. With 3 bases clipped from V and 0 bases from J, the junction kept 3 bases outside the gene matches. The CDR3 region has the DNA TGCGCCAGCAGCCAGGTTAGCGGGAGCTCCTACGAGCAGTACTTC. This sequence encodes CASSQVSGSSYEQYF.

The genes are TRBV6-5 and TRBJ2-7; D call uncertain. V was pared by 2 bases and J by 0 bases, with 8 bases between. Germline assignment: CDR1 MNHEY and CDR2 SVGAGI. The CDR3 length is 14 residues. CDR3 in DNA: TGTGCCAGCAGTTACGCTTTGGACTCCTACGAGCAGTACTTC. It specifies CASSYALDSYEQYF.